This TCR beta chain was captured by sequencing in a study of regulatory T cells in long-lasting Graves disease. Study-level results: There was favoring of TRBV28, TRBJ1-2 and TRBJ2-5 in persistent disease.

To make TCR beta libraries, researchers used iRepertoire HTBI primers and Arm-PCR of CDR3 regions. MiXCR, applied by TCRdb to the multiplex PCR reads, yields one record per CDR3 protein. The sample includes about 440,000 distinct CDR3 sequences, roughly 15% of them seen just once. Stated time point: newly diagnosed GD, antithyroid drugs for less than 3 months. From RNA extracted from PBMCs, the TCR library was made. The sample holds many counts of this clonotype. Its antigen is as yet unknown. In germline, CDR1 is MDHEN, CDR2 SYDVKM. V was pared by 5 bases and J by 5 bases, with 7 bases of the junction left unmatched. The CDR3 covers 14 residues. The sample was also reused in another study, on T cells in Graves' hyperthyroidism and ophthalmopathy. From that second work: Clinicians diagnosed patients from clinical symptoms, serum thyroxine and TRAb, thyroid ultrasound and orbital computed tomography.

The sequencing used peripheral blood mononuclear cells (PBMCs), collected at new diagnosis, from a patient treated with antithyroid drugs. The TCR originated in a woman in her twenties or thirties with Graves disease. This chain uses TRBV28 with TRBJ2-7; the match to TRBD2 covers 9 bases. This chain's CDR3 is CASSPAGGRDEQYF. CDR3 bases: TGTGCCAGCAGTCCAGCGGGAGGCCGTGACGAGCAGTACTTC. The full variable domain, with the rest looked up from reference TRBV28 and TRBJ2-7, is DVKVTQSSRYLVKRTGEKVFLECVQDMDHENMFWYRQDPGLGLRLIYFSYDVKMKEKGDIPEGYSVSREKKERFSLILESASTNQTSMYLCASSPAGGRDEQYFGPGTRLTVT.